This T cell receptor (beta chain) was profiled in a study of T cells in Graves' hyperthyroidism and ophthalmopathy. Study details: Before treatment of any kind, peripheral blood was taken at initial diagnosis. General study results and limits: Peripheral blood also featured most of the thyroid clonotypes expanded above 0.001.

This clonotype has only a few counts. Its target is not known. This CDR3 is 15 amino acids long. CDR1 is SGHRS, CDR2 YFSETQ, per germline. V trimming: 6 bases; J trimming: 1 base; junction bases outside the gene matches: 9. It was RNA transcripts that yielded the amplified TCR beta CDR3 regions. Using the HTBI primer set, a first-round RT-PCR was run on the TCR CDR3. TCRdb itself ran the multiplex PCR reads through MiXCR, one entry per CDR3 protein. The table includes hundreds of thousands of distinct CDR3 sequences, approximately 16% detected once. Sequencing was carried out using blood. This chain links TRBV5-1 with TRBJ2-5, with 7 bases that match TRBD1. This clonotype was obtained from a woman in her forties with Graves' ophthalmopathy. CDR3 sequence reads: CASNLAGTVQETQYF. The CDR3 bases are TGCGCCAGCAACCTCGCTGGGACAGTCCAAGAGACCCAGTACTTC.